One sample yielded the 14 T cell receptor beta chains listed below, sequenced in a study of shared clonotypes between healthy human individuals. Some clones are missing from TCRdb's copy, which holds only in-frame ones; the method was immunoSEQ multiplex PCR. The repertoire holds 2 million to 2.5 million clones, 93% seen once, with 0.36% in the top ten. Sequenced: naive CD4+ T cells from PBMCs. This sample's subset: CD45RA+ positively selected. Receptors originate from a man between 18 and 35 years old in good health. Some clones in this sample may be carry-over from other donors' samples.

This chain links TRBV14 with TRBJ2-1, with 7 bases fitting TRBD2. The CDR3 is made up of 14 amino acids. Germline loops: CDR1 SGHDN, CDR2 FVKESK. Trimming at V came to 8 bases and at J to 5 bases, leaving 9 bases not matched to a gene. For the CDR3, the DNA is TGTGCCAGCGGGCGACTAGCCCGAGACAATGAGCAGTTCTTC. Protein: CASGRLARDNEQFF.

This chain links TRBV10-3 with TRBJ2-6, with 8 positions matching TRBD1. V lost 5 bases to trimming and J lost 0 bases; unmatched junction nucleotides: 6. Per the germline V gene, CDR1 is ENHRY and CDR2 is SYGVKD. This CDR3 is 17 amino acids long. The chain's CDR3 is CAISSTGANSGANVLTF. DNA of the CDR3: TGTGCCATCAGTTCGACAGGGGCCAACTCTGGGGCCAACGTCCTGACTTTC.

The chain has TRBV4-3 and TRBJ2-5, with 9 bases that match TRBD2. The J call may be in error: the DNA end matches TRBJ2-7 better. The CDR3 totals 16 residues. Germline CDR1 reads LGHNA; CDR2 reads YSLEER. CDR3 DNA sequence: TGCGCCAGCAGCCAAGACCGTAGCGGGAGCGTCGACGAGCAGTACTTC. As protein: CASSQDRSGSVDEQYF.

A note on this clone: Additional DNA sequences in this sample encode the identical CDR3. V gene TRBV5-1 combines with J gene TRBJ2-5, with TRBD2 matching 9 bases. The CDR3 is made up of 15 amino acids. V dropped 1 base and J dropped 5; count of bases not matched to a gene: 6. Germline V gives CDR1 SGHRS, CDR2 YFSETQ. In DNA form, the CDR3 reads TGCGCCAGCAGCTTGTTTAGCGGGAGCGGGGAGACCCAGTACTTC. Protein product: CASSLFSGSGETQYF.

The chain couples TRBV5-4 to TRBJ2-5; D call uncertain. V was pared by 4 bases and J by 0 bases, with 16 bases between. Germline V gives CDR1 SGHNT, CDR2 YYREEE (reference sequence). CDR3 size: 16 residues. CDR3 coding DNA: TGTGCCAGCAGCATGGACGTTCGGAGAGACCAAGAGACCCAGTACTTC. Translation gives CASSMDVRRDQETQYF.

The table lists this clone with a count of one. This chain uses TRBV19 with TRBJ1-2; D gene ambiguous. Deletions cut 4 bases from V and 0 bases from J, with 9 bases between. The CDR3 has 14 amino acids. Per germline, CDR1 LNHDA and CDR2 SQIVND (reference sequence). The CDR3 loop is CASSSYTSNYGYTF. CDR3 DNA sequence: TGTGCCAGTAGTAGCTACACATCTAACTATGGCTACACCTTC.

The V gene is TRBV7-2, the J gene TRBJ1-5, with a weak D call TRBD1 (6 bases). The CDR3 runs 15 residues. Germline CDR1 SGHTA, CDR2 FQGNSA. V gave up 2 bases and J gave up 3 bases, with 11 bases separating them. This CDR3 reads CASSLHWGANQPQHF. The CDR3 bases are TGTGCCAGCAGCTTACACTGGGGGGCCAATCAGCCCCAGCATTTT.

This clone occurred a few times. The V and J genes are TRBV18 and TRBJ1-2; 8 bases fit TRBD1. The junction had 6 bases not matched to a gene; V was cut back by 2 bases and J by 7 bases. The CDR3 is 14 amino acids. Per germline, CDR1 KGHSH and CDR2 LQKENI. CDR3 residues: CASSPTDRGLGYTF. As DNA, the CDR3 is TGTGCCAGCTCACCAACTGACAGGGGCCTTGGCTACACCTTC.

The chain links TRBV28 to TRBJ2-7; possibly TRBD1 or TRBD2 for D (5 bases each). In germline, CDR1 is MDHEN, CDR2 SYDVKM. This CDR3 region has 13 residues. V was pared by 8 bases and J by 2 bases, with 13 bases between. This chain's CDR3 is CASRRGYPYEQYF. The CDR3 nucleotides are TGTGCCAGCCGACGGGGCTACCCCTACGAGCAGTACTTC.

This clone is a singleton in its sample. This chain uses TRBV4-2 with TRBJ2-5; 8 nucleotides line up with TRBD1. CDR1 LGHNA and CDR2 YNFKEQ come from the germline V gene. Trimming cost V 3 bases and J 0 bases; bases outside gene matches: 12. The CDR3 contains 18 residues. The CDR3 DNA follows: TGTGCCAGCAGCCAGGAGCCGGCCGGGACAGGATACCAAGAGACCCAGTACTTC. It encodes CASSQEPAGTGYQETQYF.

This chain joins TRBV5-5 and TRBJ2-1; D is perhaps TRBD2 (6 bases). This CDR3 is 13 amino acids long. Germline CDR1 reads SGHKS; CDR2 reads YYEKEE (reference sequence). V was clipped by 4 bases and J by 9 bases, with 14 bases between them. CDR3 protein: CASSLPQRAEQFF. As DNA, the CDR3 is TGTGCCAGCAGCCTCCCTCAGCGGGCTGAGCAGTTCTTC.

This chain connects TRBV28 to TRBJ2-1, with a weak D call TRBD2 (6 bases). The CDR3 sequence is 14 residues long. Germline assignment: CDR1 MDHEN and CDR2 SYDVKM. The ends were cut back, 10 bases at V and 4 bases at J, with 17 bases in the middle. This CDR3 reads CATHLIGGYNEQFF. The CDR3 DNA is TGTGCCACCCATCTTATTGGGGGGTACAATGAGCAGTTCTTC.

This clone has only one observation. Within the sample, other DNA sequences also encode this same CDR3. The V call is TRBV6-5, the J call TRBJ1-3, with unresolved D. The V end was cut by 4 bases, the J end by 4 bases, with 8 bases between. Per germline, CDR1 MNHEY and CDR2 SVGAGI. This CDR3 is built from 13 residues. CDR3 protein: CASSWDPGNTIYF. CDR3 DNA: TGTGCCAGCAGTTGGGATCCCGGAAACACCATATATTTT.

This clone occurred once. This chain links TRBV5-1 with TRBJ1-3, with D unresolved. CDR1 and CDR2 from the germline V gene are SGHRS and YFSETQ. The CDR3 sequence is 13 residues long. V lost 5 bases and J lost 4, with 10 bases in between. The CDR3 here is CASRPGPGNTIYF. The DNA for the CDR3 is TGCGCCAGCAGACCCGGACCGGGAAACACCATATATTTT.